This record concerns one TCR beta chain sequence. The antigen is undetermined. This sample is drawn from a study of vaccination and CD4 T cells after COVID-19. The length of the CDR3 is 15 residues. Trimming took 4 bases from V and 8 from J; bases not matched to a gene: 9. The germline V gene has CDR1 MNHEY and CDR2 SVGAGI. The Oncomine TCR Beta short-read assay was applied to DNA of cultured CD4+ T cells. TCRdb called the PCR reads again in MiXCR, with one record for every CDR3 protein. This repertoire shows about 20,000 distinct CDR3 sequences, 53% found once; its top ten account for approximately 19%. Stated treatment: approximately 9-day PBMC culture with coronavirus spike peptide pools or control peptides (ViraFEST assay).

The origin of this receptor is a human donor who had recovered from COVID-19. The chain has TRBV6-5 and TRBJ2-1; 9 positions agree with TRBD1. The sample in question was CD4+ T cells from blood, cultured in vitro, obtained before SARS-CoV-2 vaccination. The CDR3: CASSSWDRVSDEQFF. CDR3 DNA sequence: TGTGCCAGCAGTTCCTGGGACAGGGTTTCCGATGAGCAGTTCTTC.